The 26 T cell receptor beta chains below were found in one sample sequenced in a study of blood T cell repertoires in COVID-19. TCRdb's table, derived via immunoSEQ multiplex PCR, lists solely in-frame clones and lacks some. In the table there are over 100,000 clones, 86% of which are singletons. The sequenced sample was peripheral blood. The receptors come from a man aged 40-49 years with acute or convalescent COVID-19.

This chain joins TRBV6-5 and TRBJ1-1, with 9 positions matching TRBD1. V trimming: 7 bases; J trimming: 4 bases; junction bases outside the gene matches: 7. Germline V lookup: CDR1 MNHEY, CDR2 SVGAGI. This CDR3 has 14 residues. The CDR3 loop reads CASTKDRGLTEAFF. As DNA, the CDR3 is TGTGCCAGCACCAAGGACAGGGGTCTCACTGAAGCTTTCTTT.

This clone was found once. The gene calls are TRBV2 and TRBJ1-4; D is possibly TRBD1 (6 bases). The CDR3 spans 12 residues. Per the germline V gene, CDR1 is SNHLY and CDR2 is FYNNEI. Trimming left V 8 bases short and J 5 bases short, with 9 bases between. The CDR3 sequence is CASSDSNEKLFF. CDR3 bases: TGTGCCAGCTCGGACAGCAATGAAAAACTGTTTTTT.

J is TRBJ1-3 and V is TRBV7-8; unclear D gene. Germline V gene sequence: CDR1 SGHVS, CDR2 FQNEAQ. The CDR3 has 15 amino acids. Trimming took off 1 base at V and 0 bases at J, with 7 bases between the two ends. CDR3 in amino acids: CASSLEPSSGNTIYF. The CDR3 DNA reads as TGTGCCAGCAGCTTAGAACCGAGCTCTGGAAACACCATATATTTT.

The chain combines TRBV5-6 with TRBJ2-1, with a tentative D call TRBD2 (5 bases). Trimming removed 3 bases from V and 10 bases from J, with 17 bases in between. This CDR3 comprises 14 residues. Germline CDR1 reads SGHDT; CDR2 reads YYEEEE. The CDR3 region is CASSSGRRWREQFF. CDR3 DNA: TGTGCCAGCAGCTCCGGACGGAGATGGAGGGAGCAGTTCTTC.

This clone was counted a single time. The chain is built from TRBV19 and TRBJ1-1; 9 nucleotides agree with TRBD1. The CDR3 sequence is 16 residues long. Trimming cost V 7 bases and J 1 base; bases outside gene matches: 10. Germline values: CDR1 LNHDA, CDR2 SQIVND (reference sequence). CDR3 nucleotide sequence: TGTGCCAGTACCCCCCTGCGGGGACAGGGGAACACTGAAGCTTTCTTT. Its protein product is CASTPLRGQGNTEAFF.

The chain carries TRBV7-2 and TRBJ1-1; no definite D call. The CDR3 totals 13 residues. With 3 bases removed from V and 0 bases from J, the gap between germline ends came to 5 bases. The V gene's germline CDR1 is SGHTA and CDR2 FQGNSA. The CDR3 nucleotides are TGTGCCAGCAGCTTGGCCATGAACACTGAAGCTTTCTTT. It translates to CASSLAMNTEAFF.

The CDR3, as DNA: TGTGCCAGCAGCGAGTACCTGACTGTTGCCAATGGCTACACCTTC. It encodes CASSEYLTVANGYTF. The chain carries TRBV7-6 and TRBJ1-2; D is ambiguous. Germline V gene lookup returns CDR1 SGHVS and CDR2 FNYEAQ. The CDR3 sequence is 15 residues long. Trimming shortened V by 5 bases and J by 6 bases, and 19 bases separated the two germline ends.

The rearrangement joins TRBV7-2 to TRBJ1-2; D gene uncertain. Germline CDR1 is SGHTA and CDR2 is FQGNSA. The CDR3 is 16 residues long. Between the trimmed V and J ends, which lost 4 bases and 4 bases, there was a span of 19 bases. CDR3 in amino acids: CASSSSGPGTSYGYTF. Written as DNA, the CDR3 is TGTGCCAGCAGCTCCAGTGGGCCTGGTACTAGCTATGGCTACACCTTC.

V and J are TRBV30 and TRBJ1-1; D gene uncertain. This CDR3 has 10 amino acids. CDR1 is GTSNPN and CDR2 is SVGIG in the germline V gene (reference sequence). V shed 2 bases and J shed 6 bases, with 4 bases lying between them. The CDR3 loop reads CAWSLAEAFF. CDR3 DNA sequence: TGTGCCTGGAGTCTAGCTGAAGCTTTCTTT.

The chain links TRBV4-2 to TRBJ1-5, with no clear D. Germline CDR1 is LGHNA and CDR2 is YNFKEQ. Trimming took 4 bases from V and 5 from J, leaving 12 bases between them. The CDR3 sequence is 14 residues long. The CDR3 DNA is TGTGCCAGCAGCCCCCTATCCCGGGATCAGCCCCAGCATTTT. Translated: CASSPLSRDQPQHF.

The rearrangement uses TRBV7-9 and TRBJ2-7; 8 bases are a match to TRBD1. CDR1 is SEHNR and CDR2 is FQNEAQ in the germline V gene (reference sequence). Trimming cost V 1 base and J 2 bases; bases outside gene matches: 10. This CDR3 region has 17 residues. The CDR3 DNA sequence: TGTGCCAGCAGCTTAGATTCTGGGGTACAGGGGGCCTACGAGCAGTACTTC. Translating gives CASSLDSGVQGAYEQYF.

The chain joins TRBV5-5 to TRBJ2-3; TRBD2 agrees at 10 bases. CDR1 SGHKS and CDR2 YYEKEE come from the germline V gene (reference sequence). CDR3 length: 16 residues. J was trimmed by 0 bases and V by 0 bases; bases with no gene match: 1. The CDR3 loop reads CASSLGAGGSTDTQYF. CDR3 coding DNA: TGTGCCAGCAGCTTGGGAGCGGGGGGGAGCACAGATACGCAGTATTTT.

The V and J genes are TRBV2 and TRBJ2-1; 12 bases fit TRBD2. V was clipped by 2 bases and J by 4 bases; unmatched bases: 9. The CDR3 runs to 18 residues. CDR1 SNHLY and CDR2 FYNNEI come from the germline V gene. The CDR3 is CASSEFRTSGAYYNEQFF. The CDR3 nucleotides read TGTGCCAGCAGTGAATTCCGGACTAGCGGGGCCTATTACAATGAGCAGTTCTTC. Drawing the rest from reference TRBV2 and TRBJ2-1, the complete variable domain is EPEVTQTPSHQVTQMGQEVILRCVPISNHLYFYWYRQILGQKVEFLVSFYNNEISEKSEIFDDQFSVERPDGSNFTLKIRSTKLEDSAMYFCASSEFRTSGAYYNEQFFGPGTRLTVL.

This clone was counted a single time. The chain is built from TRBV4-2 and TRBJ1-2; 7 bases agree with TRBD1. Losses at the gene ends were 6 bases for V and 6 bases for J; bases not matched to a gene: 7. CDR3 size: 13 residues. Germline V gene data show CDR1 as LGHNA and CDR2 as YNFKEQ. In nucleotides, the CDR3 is TGTGCCAGCAGACCCGGGACAGAGGATGGCTACACCTTC. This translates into CASRPGTEDGYTF.

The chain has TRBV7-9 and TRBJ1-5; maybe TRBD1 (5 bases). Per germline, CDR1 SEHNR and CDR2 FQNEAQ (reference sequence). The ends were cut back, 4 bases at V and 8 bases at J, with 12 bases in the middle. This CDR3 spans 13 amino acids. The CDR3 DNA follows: TGTGCCAGCAGCTCCGGCAGCAGGGAGCCCCAGCATTTT. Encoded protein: CASSSGSREPQHF.

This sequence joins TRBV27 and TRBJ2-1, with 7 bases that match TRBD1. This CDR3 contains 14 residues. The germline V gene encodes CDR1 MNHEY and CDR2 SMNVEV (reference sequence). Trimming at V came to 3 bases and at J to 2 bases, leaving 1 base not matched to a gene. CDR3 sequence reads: CASSLTGPYNEQFF. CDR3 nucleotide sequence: TGTGCCAGCAGTTTGACAGGGCCCTACAATGAGCAGTTCTTC.

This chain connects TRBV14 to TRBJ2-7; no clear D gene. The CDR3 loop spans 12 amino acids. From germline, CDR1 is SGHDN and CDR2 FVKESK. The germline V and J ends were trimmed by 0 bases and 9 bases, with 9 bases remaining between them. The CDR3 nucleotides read TGTGCCAGCAGCCAAGACAGGCGATGGCAGTACTTC. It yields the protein CASSQDRRWQYF.

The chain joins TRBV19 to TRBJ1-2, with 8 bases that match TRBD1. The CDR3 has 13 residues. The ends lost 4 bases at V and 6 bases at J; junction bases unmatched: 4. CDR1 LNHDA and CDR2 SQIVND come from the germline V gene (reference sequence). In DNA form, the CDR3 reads TGTGCCAGTAGTAGGACAGGGAATGATGGCTACACCTTC. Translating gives CASSRTGNDGYTF.

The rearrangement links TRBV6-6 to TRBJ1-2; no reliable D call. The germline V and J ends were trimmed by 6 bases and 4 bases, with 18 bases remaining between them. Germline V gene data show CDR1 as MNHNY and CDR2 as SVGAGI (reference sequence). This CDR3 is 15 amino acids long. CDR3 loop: CASSPRFEGVYGYTF. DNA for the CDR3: TGTGCCAGCAGCCCTCGGTTTGAGGGAGTCTATGGCTACACCTTC.

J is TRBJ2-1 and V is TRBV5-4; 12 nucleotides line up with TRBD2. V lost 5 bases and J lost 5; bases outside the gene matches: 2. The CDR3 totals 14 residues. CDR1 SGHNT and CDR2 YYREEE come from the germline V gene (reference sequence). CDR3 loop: CASSRTSGDNEQFF. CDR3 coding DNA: TGTGCCAGCAGTCGGACTAGCGGGGACAATGAGCAGTTCTTC.

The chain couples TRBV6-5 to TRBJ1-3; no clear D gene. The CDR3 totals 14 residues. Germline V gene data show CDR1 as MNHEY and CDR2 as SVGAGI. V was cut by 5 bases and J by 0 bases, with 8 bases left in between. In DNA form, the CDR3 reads TGTGCCAGCAGTACCGGGAACTCTGGAAACACCATATATTTT. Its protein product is CASSTGNSGNTIYF.

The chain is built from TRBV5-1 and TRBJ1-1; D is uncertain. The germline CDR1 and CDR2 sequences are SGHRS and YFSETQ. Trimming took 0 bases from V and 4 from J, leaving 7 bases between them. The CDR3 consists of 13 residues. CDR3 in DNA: TGCGCCAGCAGCTTGGACGGAGGCACTGAAGCTTTCTTT. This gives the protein CASSLDGGTEAFF.

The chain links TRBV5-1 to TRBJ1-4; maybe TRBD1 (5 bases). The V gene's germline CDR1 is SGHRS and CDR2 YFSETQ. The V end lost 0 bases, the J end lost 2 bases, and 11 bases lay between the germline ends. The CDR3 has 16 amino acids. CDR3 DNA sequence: TGCGCCAGCAGCTTGGAGCCCCGGGGGACTAATGAAAAACTGTTTTTT. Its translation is CASSLEPRGTNEKLFF.

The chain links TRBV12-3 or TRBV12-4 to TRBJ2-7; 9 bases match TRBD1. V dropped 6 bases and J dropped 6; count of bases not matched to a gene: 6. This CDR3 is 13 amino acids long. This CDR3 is CASSTGQGTEQYF. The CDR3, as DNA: TGTGCCAGCAGCACGGGACAGGGAACCGAGCAGTACTTC.

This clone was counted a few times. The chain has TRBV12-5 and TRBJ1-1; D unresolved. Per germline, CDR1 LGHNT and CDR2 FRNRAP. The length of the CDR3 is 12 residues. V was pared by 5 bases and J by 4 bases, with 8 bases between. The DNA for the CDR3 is TGTGCTAGTGGTCGACAAACCACTGAAGCTTTCTTT. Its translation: CASGRQTTEAFF.

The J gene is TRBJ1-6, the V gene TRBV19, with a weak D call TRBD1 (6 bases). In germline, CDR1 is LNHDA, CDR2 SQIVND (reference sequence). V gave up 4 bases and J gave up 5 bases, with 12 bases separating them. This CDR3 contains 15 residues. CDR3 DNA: TGTGCCAGTAGTACAGGGGTAGGGGATAATTCACCCCTCCACTTT. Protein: CASSTGVGDNSPLHF.